These 21 T cell receptor beta chains were all obtained from the same sample, sequenced in a study of blood T cell repertoires in COVID-19. Profiling relied on immunoSEQ multiplex PCR, and the TCRdb table lists in-frame clones only, not all of them. The repertoire consists of tens of thousands of clones, with approximately 90% occurring once and the leading ten covering 2.5% to 3%. The sample taken for sequencing was peripheral blood. These receptors were collected from a man between 45 and 60 years old with acute or convalescent COVID-19.

The chain combines TRBV6-5 with TRBJ1-2; 8 nucleotides align to TRBD1. Looked up from germline, CDR1 is MNHEY and CDR2 is SVGAGI. The CDR3 spans 14 residues. J was trimmed by 7 bases and V by 5 bases; bases with no gene match: 9. The CDR3 loop reads CASSPLTGASGYTF. The CDR3 DNA sequence: TGTGCCAGCAGTCCCCTGACAGGGGCGAGTGGCTACACCTTC.

This chain links TRBV12-5 with TRBJ2-7; possibly TRBD2 for D (6 bases). The CDR3 has 16 amino acids. The germline CDR1 and CDR2 sequences are LGHNT and FRNRAP. Trimming removed 2 bases at V and 2 bases at J, with 16 bases between. The CDR3 loop is CASGLLTGTHTYEQYV. The DNA for the CDR3 is TGTGCTAGTGGTTTGCTCACCGGGACTCATACCTACGAGCAGTACGTC.

This rearrangement joins TRBV9 to TRBJ1-3; 9 nucleotides align to TRBD1. CDR1 is SGDLS and CDR2 is YYNGEE in the germline V gene. This CDR3 has 16 amino acids. The J segment lost 4 bases and the V segment lost 0 bases, leaving 5 bases of the junction unmatched. CDR3 DNA: TGTGCCAGCAGCGTAGGGCACAGGGGGCTCGGAAACACCATATATTTT. The encoded protein is CASSVGHRGLGNTIYF.

V gene TRBV3-1 (or the pseudogene TRBV3-2) combines with J gene TRBJ2-2, with 13 positions matching TRBD2. CDR3 length: 18 amino acids. Germline CDR1 and CDR2: LGHDT and YNNKEL (reference sequence). V shed 1 base and J 1 base; nucleotides not matched to a gene: 3. CDR3 region: CASSQGLAGGMNTGELFF. The DNA of the CDR3 is TGTGCCAGCAGCCAAGGACTAGCGGGAGGCATGAACACCGGGGAGCTGTTTTTT.

This chain links TRBV20-1 with TRBJ1-2; D ambiguous. The CDR3 loop spans 11 amino acids. Per the germline V gene, CDR1 is DFQATT and CDR2 is SNEGSKA (reference sequence). V shed 7 bases and J shed 1 base, with 7 bases lying between them. In DNA, the CDR3 is TGCAGTGTCGGGTATAACTATGGCTACACCTTC. It yields the protein CSVGYNYGYTF.

This clone was detected once. The chain is built from TRBV29-1 and TRBJ2-1; 7 bases are a match to TRBD2. Trimming cost V 8 bases and J 0 bases; bases outside gene matches: 10. Looked up from germline, CDR1 is SQVTM and CDR2 is ANQGSEA. CDR3 size: 15 residues. The CDR3 protein is CSCPGGSISYNEQFF. As DNA, the CDR3 is TGCAGCTGCCCCGGCGGGAGTATCTCCTACAATGAGCAGTTCTTC.

The rearrangement joins TRBV7-9 to TRBJ1-2; 8 bases map to TRBD1. CDR1 is SEHNR and CDR2 is FQNEAQ in the germline V gene (reference sequence). There are 15 residues in the CDR3. The junction had 5 bases not matched to a gene; V was cut back by 1 base and J by 4 bases. The DNA of the CDR3 is TGTGCCAGCAGCTTAGGAGGACAGGGACGCTATGGCTACACCTTC. As protein: CASSLGGQGRYGYTF.

This clone was observed once. The V gene is TRBV6-1, the J gene TRBJ1-4; D remains unclear. In germline, CDR1 is MNHNS, CDR2 SASEGT. CDR3 size: 11 residues. Trimming cost V 1 base and J 8 bases, with 2 bases left between them. The CDR3 region has the DNA TGTGCCAGCAGTGAAGTAGAAAAACTGTTTTTT. This encodes CASSEVEKLFF.

This sequence joins TRBV5-8 and TRBJ2-1, with 11 bases that match TRBD2. The ends lost 4 bases at V and 9 bases at J; junction bases unmatched: 9. The CDR3 runs 15 residues. Germline V gene data show CDR1 as SGHTS and CDR2 as YDEGEE. In DNA, the CDR3 is TGTGCCAGCAGCGCGCGACTAGCGGGAAGGCGTGAGCAGTTCTTC. It encodes CASSARLAGRREQFF.

The CDR3 coding sequence is TGTGCCAGTAGTGAGTCCGGGGGAGATCAGCCCCAGCATTTT. Translating gives CASSESGGDQPQHF. The chain joins TRBV19 to TRBJ1-5, with D tentatively TRBD1 (5 bases). V was trimmed by 5 bases and J by 5 bases, leaving 13 bases between them. Germline V gene data show CDR1 as LNHDA and CDR2 as SQIVND (reference sequence). The CDR3 is 14 residues long.

The gene calls are TRBV6-1 and TRBJ1-2; 7 nucleotides align to TRBD1. The CDR3 totals 15 residues. Germline lookup yields CDR1 MNHNS and CDR2 SASEGT. Trimming took 3 bases from V and 3 from J; bases not matched to a gene: 7. The CDR3: CASSDPAGQDYGYTF. The CDR3 coding sequence is TGTGCCAGCAGTGACCCTGCCGGACAGGACTATGGCTACACCTTC.

For the CDR3, the DNA is TGTGCCAGCAGCACCGGACAGGGACGATACGAGCAGTACGTC. Its translation: CASSTGQGRYEQYV. V is TRBV11-2 and J is TRBJ2-7, with TRBD1 matching over 8 bases. Germline V gene sequence: CDR1 SGHAT, CDR2 FQNNGV. V lost 5 bases and J lost 4; bases outside the gene matches: 7. This CDR3 spans 14 amino acids.

The V call is TRBV5-6, the J call TRBJ2-3; a weak D match, TRBD2 (6 bases). CDR1 is SGHDT, CDR2 YYEEEE, per germline. The CDR3 covers 15 residues. V was shortened by 7 bases and J by 3 bases, with 18 bases between the two germline ends. The CDR3, as DNA: TGTGCCAGCTTTACCGGGACTCCGGGGACAGATACGCAGTATTTT. This codes for CASFTGTPGTDTQYF. The full variable domain, with the rest looked up from reference TRBV5-6 and TRBJ2-3, is DAGVTQSPTHLIKTRGQQVTLRCSPKSGHDTVSWYQQALGQGPQFIFQYYEEEERQRGNFPDRFSGHQFPNYSSELNVNALLLGDSALYLCASFTGTPGTDTQYFGPGTRLTVL.

The chain has TRBV6-6 and TRBJ2-7; possible D gene TRBD1, 6 bases. Trimming cost V 2 bases and J 0 bases, with 11 bases left between them. Germline CDR1 reads MNHNY; CDR2 reads SVGAGI (reference sequence). The length of the CDR3 is 15 residues. The CDR3 is CASSYGGSSSYEQYV. The CDR3 nucleotides are TGTGCCAGCAGTTACGGGGGCAGTTCCTCCTACGAGCAGTACGTC.

This chain joins TRBV7-2 and TRBJ1-4; D is uncertain. The CDR3 loop spans 15 amino acids. V gave up 1 base and J gave up 4 bases, with 10 bases separating them. The V gene's germline CDR1 is SGHTA and CDR2 FQGNSA. CDR3 sequence (DNA): TGTGCCAGCAGCTTAGTCTCCCTCCTTAATGAAAAACTGTTTTTT. It yields the protein CASSLVSLLNEKLFF.

The genes are TRBV28 and TRBJ1-1; 9 positions agree with TRBD1. J lost 4 bases, V lost 4 bases, and 10 bases had no gene match. The CDR3 totals 16 residues. The germline CDR1 and CDR2 sequences are MDHEN and SYDVKM. The chain's CDR3 is CASSSTGTGRFTEAFF. The CDR3 DNA reads as TGTGCCAGCAGTTCTACCGGGACAGGGCGCTTCACTGAAGCTTTCTTT.

The chain employs TRBV30 and TRBJ1-1; D may be TRBD1 (6 bases). The CDR3 covers 14 residues. The V and J ends lost 8 bases and 3 bases respectively, with 19 bases between them. The germline V gene encodes CDR1 GTSNPN and CDR2 SVGIG (reference sequence). The CDR3 nucleotides are TGTGCCCTAGCTCACAGGGATAAGGACACTGAAGCTTTCTTT. As protein: CALAHRDKDTEAFF.

CDR3 in DNA: TGTGCCAGCAGCCTGGGACAGAGTAATGAAAAACTGTTTTTT. Amino acids: CASSLGQSNEKLFF. The V and J genes are TRBV3-1 (or the pseudogene TRBV3-2) and TRBJ1-4, with 7 bases aligning to TRBD1. CDR3 length: 14 amino acids. Germline-derived CDR1 and CDR2 are LGHDT and YNNKEL (reference sequence). Germline trimming cut 4 bases from V and 4 bases from J; bases unmatched to any gene: 3.

There are a few counts of this clone. The chain recombines TRBV11-2 with TRBJ1-1; D may be TRBD1 (6 bases). Germline V gene sequence: CDR1 SGHAT, CDR2 FQNNGV. The CDR3 runs 15 residues. The ends were cut back, 4 bases at V and 0 bases at J, with 12 bases in the middle. The CDR3 DNA follows: TGTGCCAGCAGCTCGGGACACCATATGAACACTGAAGCTTTCTTT. Translation gives CASSSGHHMNTEAFF. The full variable domain, rest sourced from reference TRBV11-2 and TRBJ1-1, is EAGVAQSPRYKIIEKRQSVAFWCNPISGHATLYWYQQILGQGPKLLIQFQNNGVVDDSQLPKDRFSAERLKGVDSTLKIQPAKLEDSAVYLCASSSGHHMNTEAFFGQGTRLTVV.

The chain links TRBV29-1 to TRBJ1-4; weak D call: TRBD1 (6 bases). CDR3 length: 13 amino acids. In germline, CDR1 is SQVTM, CDR2 ANQGSEA. V lost 4 bases and J 5 bases, leaving 11 bases between the germline ends. The chain's CDR3 is CSVAPGQNEKLFF. CDR3 nucleotide sequence: TGCAGCGTTGCCCCCGGACAGAATGAAAAACTGTTTTTT. Full variable domain (outside the CDR3, taken from reference TRBV29-1 and TRBJ1-4): SAVISQKPSRDICQRGTSLTIQCQVDSQVTMMFWYRQQPGQSLTLIATANQGSEATYESGFVIDKFPISRPNLTFSTLTVSNMSPEDSSIYLCSVAPGQNEKLFFGSGTQLSVL.

The V call is TRBV7-2, the J call TRBJ2-3; D is possibly TRBD2 (6 bases). The V and J ends lost 5 bases and 6 bases respectively, with 18 bases between them. Germline CDR1 is SGHTA and CDR2 is FQGNSA. This CDR3 has 15 amino acids. The CDR3 reads CASSTGTSLGDTQYF. CDR3 in DNA: TGTGCCAGCAGCACGGGGACTTCCTTAGGGGATACGCAGTATTTT.